A selection of T cell receptor beta chains follows, all from one sample in a study of blood T cell repertoires in COVID-19. TCRdb's table, derived via immunoSEQ multiplex PCR, lists solely in-frame clones and lacks some. The profile covers 160,000 or so clones, with around 83% appearing a single time and more than 0.85% taken by the ten largest. Input material: peripheral blood. Receptors originate from a man aged 40-55 years with acute or convalescent COVID-19. Both conserved end residues are part of each CDR3. A D gene is named only where the DNA matches it firmly. Size tells how often a clone was seen (once, few, many) or the class of an expanded clone, and some rows leave it out.

d_call,j_call,v_call,clone_size,cdr3_aa,cdr3_nt
-,TRBJ1-1,TRBV5-4,-,CASSLVGFEAFF,TGTGCCAGCAGCTTGGTTGGCTTTGAAGCTTTCTTT
-,TRBJ1-1,TRBV27,once,CASTDRTNTEAFF,TGTGCCAGCACCGACAGGACCAACACTGAAGCTTTCTTT
-,TRBJ1-2,TRBV27,once,CASSLGHGRGNYGYTF,TGTGCCAGCAGTCTGGGTCACGGGAGAGGTAACTATGGCTACACCTTC
-,TRBJ1-1,TRBV9,-,CASSVGGGTVEAFF,TGTGCCAGCAGCGTAGGCGGAGGAACAGTTGAAGCTTTCTTT
-,TRBJ1-1,TRBV29-1,-,CSVARVMNTEAFF,TGCAGCGTTGCAAGAGTCATGAACACTGAAGCTTTCTTT
-,TRBJ1-1,TRBV5-4,-,CASSSPDSTEAFF,TGTGCCAGCAGCTCACCGGACAGCACTGAAGCTTTCTTT
-,TRBJ1-2,TRBV5-4,-,CASSLDIYGYTF,TGTGCCAGCAGCTTGGACATCTATGGCTACACCTTC
-,TRBJ1-2,TRBV28,few,CASSSTGPYGYTF,TGTGCCAGCAGTTCCACAGGGCCGTATGGCTACACCTTC
-,TRBJ1-1,TRBV5-8,once,CASSSGVGYTEAFF,TGTGCCAGCAGCTCCGGGGTGGGGTACACTGAAGCTTTCTTT
TRBD1,TRBJ2-7,TRBV19,-,CASSIDLGQHYEQYF,TGTGCCAGTAGTATAGATCTGGGACAGCACTACGAGCAGTACTTC
-,TRBJ1-1,TRBV5-1,once,CASSQGTASEAFF,TGCGCCAGCAGCCAAGGGACTGCGTCTGAAGCTTTCTTT
TRBD1,TRBJ1-6,TRBV30,few,CAWSVNLGQASSPLHF,TGTGCCTGGAGTGTTAATCTCGGACAGGCATCTTCACCCCTCCACTTT
-,TRBJ2-5,TRBV30,-,CAWSVLVQETQYF,TGTGCCTGGAGTGTTTTAGTACAAGAGACCCAGTACTTC
-,TRBJ1-5,TRBV19,-,CASSSRLGGQPQHF,TGTGCCAGTAGCTCACGCCTCGGGGGTCAGCCCCAGCATTTT
-,TRBJ2-5,TRBV6-5,once,CASSYADGQSQETQYF,TGTGCCAGCAGTTACGCGGACGGACAGTCGCAAGAGACCCAGTACTTC
-,TRBJ1-2,TRBV18,-,CASSPTGLDGYTF,TGTGCCAGCTCACCAACAGGGTTGGATGGCTACACCTTC
TRBD1,TRBJ1-6,TRBV27,-,CASTESGQGRSPLHF,TGTGCCAGCACCGAGTCGGGACAGGGTCGGTCACCCCTCCACTTT
-,TRBJ1-4,TRBV5-1,-,CASSLAGGSGEKLFF,TGCGCCAGCAGCTTGGCGGGGGGCTCAGGTGAAAAACTGTTTTTT
-,TRBJ1-4,TRBV10-2,-,CATKGGAAEKLFF,TGCGCCACGAAGGGGGGGGCGGCTGAAAAACTGTTTTTT
TRBD1,TRBJ2-2,TRBV2,once,CASRDRENTGELFF,TGTGCCAGCCGGGACAGGGAGAACACCGGGGAGCTGTTTTTT
-,TRBJ2-3,TRBV5-4,-,CASSYGSNAGTDTQYF,TGTGCCAGCAGCTACGGGTCGAATGCTGGCACAGATACGCAGTATTTT
-,TRBJ2-3,TRBV28,-,CASSLTFTDTQYF,TGTGCCAGCAGTCTCACTTTCACAGATACGCAGTATTTT
TRBD1,TRBJ1-5,TRBV6-2/TRBV6-3,-,CASSPSGTGLNQPQHF,TGTGCCAGCAGCCCCTCCGGGACAGGGCTAAATCAGCCCCAGCATTTT
TRBD2,TRBJ2-3,TRBV3-1/TRBV3-2,once,CASSPGTSSADTQYF,TGTGCCAGCAGCCCCGGGACTAGCAGCGCAGATACGCAGTATTTT
-,TRBJ1-1,TRBV6-2/TRBV6-3,-,CASSSPRTRGDTEAFF,TGTGCCAGCAGTTCCCCCCGGACGCGGGGCGATACTGAAGCTTTCTTT
TRBD2,TRBJ2-1,TRBV5-1,-,CASSWAGLAGVYNEQFF,TGCGCCAGCAGCTGGGCGGGACTAGCGGGGGTCTACAATGAGCAGTTCTTC
-,TRBJ1-6,TRBV6-2/TRBV6-3,-,CASSTPSQKPLHF,TGTGCCAGCAGTACCCCCTCACAAAAACCCCTCCACTTT
TRBD1,TRBJ1-3,TRBV10-3,-,CAISHWGQGSGNTIYF,TGTGCCATCAGTCACTGGGGACAGGGGTCAGGAAACACCATATATTTT
-,TRBJ2-5,TRBV7-8,-,CASSPGVRERETQYF,TGTGCCAGCAGCCCAGGGGTGAGGGAGCGAGAGACCCAGTACTTC
-,TRBJ1-1,TRBV6-6,-,CASSPFFGVGKDTEAFF,TGTGCCAGCAGTCCCTTTTTCGGGGTTGGTAAGGACACTGAAGCTTTCTTT
-,TRBJ2-3,TRBV3-1/TRBV3-2,-,CASRPGQGSLTDTQYF,TGTGCCAGCAGGCCCGGTCAGGGGTCCCTCACAGATACGCAGTATTTT
-,TRBJ2-1,TRBV15,-,CATSGPRWGPDMDEQFF,TGTGCCACCAGCGGCCCTAGGTGGGGGCCCGACATGGATGAGCAGTTCTTC
-,TRBJ2-2,TRBV27,-,CASSLSLSRQITGELFF,TGTGCCAGCAGTTTATCTTTATCGCGACAGATAACCGGGGAGCTGTTTTTT
TRBD1,TRBJ1-1,TRBV5-1,-,CATSTTGVLTEAFF,TGCGCCACCTCTACCACAGGGGTGCTCACTGAAGCTTTCTTT
-,TRBJ2-5,TRBV15,-,CATSRDKTGTLAETQYF,TGTGCCACCAGCAGAGATAAGACAGGCACGTTGGCAGAGACCCAGTACTTC
TRBD1,TRBJ1-4,TRBV2,-,CASSPDRVWEKLFF,TGTGCCAGCAGTCCGGACAGGGTTTGGGAAAAACTGTTTTTT
TRBD1,TRBJ1-1,TRBV6-1,-,CASSEGTGSAFF,TGTGCCAGCAGTGAAGGGACAGGGTCGGCTTTCTTT
TRBD1,TRBJ1-1,TRBV6-5,-,CASKPTGVGGAFF,TGTGCCAGCAAACCAACAGGGGTAGGGGGAGCTTTCTTT
TRBD2,TRBJ2-3,TRBV4-1,once,CASSQSSAGPYTDTQYF,TGCGCCAGCAGCCAAAGTTCAGCGGGGCCTTACACAGATACGCAGTATTTT
-,TRBJ1-5,TRBV6-2/TRBV6-3,-,CASSSASRNQPQHF,TGTGCCAGCAGTTCCGCTAGCAGGAATCAGCCCCAGCATTTT
-,TRBJ1-2,TRBV5-4,-,CASSSQGFAGYTF,TGTGCCAGCAGCTCACAGGGATTTGCAGGCTACACCTTC
-,TRBJ1-1,TRBV9,-,CASSPKGQQNTEAFF,TGTGCCAGCAGCCCAAAGGGACAACAGAACACTGAAGCTTTCTTT
TRBD1,TRBJ1-5,TRBV6-5,-,CASRPDRDQPQHF,TGTGCCAGCAGACCCGACAGGGATCAGCCCCAGCATTTT
-,TRBJ2-5,TRBV9,-,CASSVGVRLAETQYF,TGTGCCAGCAGCGTAGGGGTCAGGCTGGCGGAGACCCAGTACTTC
-,TRBJ1-1,TRBV2,-,CASSGELGTEAFF,TGTGCCAGCAGTGGGGAGCTCGGCACTGAAGCTTTCTTT
-,TRBJ2-5,TRBV5-1,-,CASSYKTAQETQYF,TGCGCCAGCAGTTATAAGACAGCGCAAGAGACCCAGTACTTC
-,TRBJ1-2,TRBV7-2,-,CASSLTQEDYGYTF,TGTGCCAGCAGCTTAACACAGGAAGACTATGGCTACACCTTC
TRBD1,TRBJ1-2,TRBV10-3,-,CAIRGTASEGYTF,TGTGCCATCAGAGGGACAGCCTCGGAGGGCTACACCTTC
-,TRBJ2-5,TRBV12-3/TRBV12-4,once,CASSLGQKETQYF,TGTGCCAGCAGTCTCGGACAGAAAGAGACCCAGTACTTC
-,TRBJ2-6,TRBV7-9,-,CASRRQASGANVLTF,TGTGCCAGCAGAAGACAGGCTTCTGGGGCCAACGTCCTGACTTTC
-,TRBJ1-1,TRBV6-5,-,CVAAGGTEAFF,TGTGTGGCGGCGGGGGGCACTGAAGCTTTCTTT
TRBD2,TRBJ2-1,TRBV7-8,-,CASSPSGGAYNEQFF,TGTGCCAGCAGTCCAAGCGGGGGGGCCTACAATGAGCAGTTCTTC
-,TRBJ1-2,TRBV5-8,-,CASSLALGGKADGYTF,TGTGCCAGCAGCTTGGCCTTGGGGGGTAAGGCTGATGGCTACACCTTC
-,TRBJ2-3,TRBV19,-,CASSIVTGSTDTQYF,TGTGCCAGTAGTATAGTGACAGGAAGCACAGATACGCAGTATTTT
-,TRBJ1-6,TRBV28,-,CASSFSRGASPLHF,TGTGCCAGCAGTTTTAGCAGGGGCGCCTCACCCCTCCACTTT